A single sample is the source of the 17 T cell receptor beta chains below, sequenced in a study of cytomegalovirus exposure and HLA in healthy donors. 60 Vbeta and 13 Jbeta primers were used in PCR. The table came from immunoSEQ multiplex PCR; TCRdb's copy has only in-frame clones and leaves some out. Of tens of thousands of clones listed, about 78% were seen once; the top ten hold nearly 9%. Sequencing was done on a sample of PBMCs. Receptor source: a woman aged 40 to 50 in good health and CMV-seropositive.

CDR3 amino acids: CASSAQQGANEKLFF. CDR3 DNA: TGTGCCAGCAGCGCTCAACAGGGGGCAAATGAAAAACTGTTTTTT. J is TRBJ1-4 and V is TRBV7-9; TRBD1 matches 9 bases. Trimming took 5 bases from V and 5 from J; bases not matched to a gene: 6. This CDR3 contains 15 residues. Germline V lookup: CDR1 SEHNR, CDR2 FQNEAQ (reference sequence).

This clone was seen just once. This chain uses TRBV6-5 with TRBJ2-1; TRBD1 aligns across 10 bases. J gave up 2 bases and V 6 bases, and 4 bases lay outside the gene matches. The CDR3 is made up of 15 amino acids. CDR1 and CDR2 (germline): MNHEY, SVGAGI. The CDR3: CASSRDRGPYNEQFF. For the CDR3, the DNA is TGTGCCAGCAGCAGGGACAGGGGACCCTACAATGAGCAGTTCTTC.

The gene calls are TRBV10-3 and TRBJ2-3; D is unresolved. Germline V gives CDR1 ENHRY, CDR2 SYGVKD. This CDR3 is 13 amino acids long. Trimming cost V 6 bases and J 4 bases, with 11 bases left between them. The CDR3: CAIRPLGADTQYF. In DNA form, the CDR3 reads TGTGCCATCAGACCCCTCGGAGCAGATACGCAGTATTTT.

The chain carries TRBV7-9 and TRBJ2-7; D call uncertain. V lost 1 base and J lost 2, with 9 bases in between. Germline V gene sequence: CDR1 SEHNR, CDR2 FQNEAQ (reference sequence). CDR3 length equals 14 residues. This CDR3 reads CASSLGQLAYEQYF. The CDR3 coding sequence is TGTGCCAGCAGCTTAGGCCAGCTAGCCTACGAGCAGTACTTC.

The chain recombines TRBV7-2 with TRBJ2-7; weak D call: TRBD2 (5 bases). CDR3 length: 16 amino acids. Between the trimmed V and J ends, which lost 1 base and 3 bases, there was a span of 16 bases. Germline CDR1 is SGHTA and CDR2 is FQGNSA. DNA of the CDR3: TGTGCCAGCAGCTTAGGGATGGGGAGCCTCCTCTACGAGCAGTACTTC. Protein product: CASSLGMGSLLYEQYF.

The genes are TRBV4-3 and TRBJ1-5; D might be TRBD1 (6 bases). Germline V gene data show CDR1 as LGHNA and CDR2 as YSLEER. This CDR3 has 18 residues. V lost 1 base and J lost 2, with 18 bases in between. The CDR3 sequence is CASSQVGQKFRGNQPQHF. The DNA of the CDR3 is TGCGCCAGCAGCCAAGTCGGACAGAAATTTCGGGGCAATCAGCCCCAGCATTTT.

CDR3 sequence (DNA): TGCGCCAGCAGCTTGTATGACAGGGGGAACACTGAAGCTTTCTTT. This sequence encodes CASSLYDRGNTEAFF. The rearrangement links TRBV5-1 to TRBJ1-1; 8 positions agree with TRBD1. V was clipped by 1 base and J by 1 base; unmatched bases: 3. This CDR3 has 15 amino acids. Germline-derived CDR1 and CDR2 are SGHRS and YFSETQ.

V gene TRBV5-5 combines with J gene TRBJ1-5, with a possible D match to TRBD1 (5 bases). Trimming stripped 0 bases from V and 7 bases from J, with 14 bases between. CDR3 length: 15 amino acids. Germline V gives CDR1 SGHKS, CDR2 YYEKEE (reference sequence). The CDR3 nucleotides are TGTGCCAGCAGCTTGGGCGGTGTAGGGGTCCAGCCCCAGCATTTT. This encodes CASSLGGVGVQPQHF. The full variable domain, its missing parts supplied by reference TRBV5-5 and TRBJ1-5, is DAGVTQSPTHLIKTRGQQVTLRCSPISGHKSVSWYQQVLGQGPQFIFQYYEKEERGRGNFPDRFSARQFPNYSSELNVNALLLGDSALYLCASSLGGVGVQPQHFGDGTRLSIL.

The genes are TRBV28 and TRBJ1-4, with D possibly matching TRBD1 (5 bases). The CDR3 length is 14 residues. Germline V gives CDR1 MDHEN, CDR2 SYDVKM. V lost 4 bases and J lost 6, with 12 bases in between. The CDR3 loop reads CASSSSGGDEKLFF. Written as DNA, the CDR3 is TGTGCCAGCAGTTCCTCGGGGGGAGATGAAAAACTGTTTTTT.

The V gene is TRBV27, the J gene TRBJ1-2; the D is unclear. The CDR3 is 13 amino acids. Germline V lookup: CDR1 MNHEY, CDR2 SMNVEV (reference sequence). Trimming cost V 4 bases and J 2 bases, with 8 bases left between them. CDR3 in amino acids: CASSWTGNYGYTF. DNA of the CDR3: TGTGCCAGCAGTTGGACGGGGAACTATGGCTACACCTTC.

The CDR3, as DNA: TGTGCCAGCGGTAGGACTCTTTCCCTCAACTATGGCTACACCTTC. It specifies CASGRTLSLNYGYTF. The chain links TRBV6-5 to TRBJ1-2; D unclear. Germline CDR1 reads MNHEY; CDR2 reads SVGAGI. The CDR3 length is 15 residues. Trimming stripped 8 bases from V and 2 bases from J, with 18 bases between.

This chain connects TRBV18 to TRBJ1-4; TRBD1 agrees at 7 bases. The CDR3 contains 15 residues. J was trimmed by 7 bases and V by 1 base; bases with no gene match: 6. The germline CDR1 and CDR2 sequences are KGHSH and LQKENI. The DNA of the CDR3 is TGTGCCAGCTCACCACGAGGGACAGAAATTGAAAAACTGTTTTTT. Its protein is CASSPRGTEIEKLFF.

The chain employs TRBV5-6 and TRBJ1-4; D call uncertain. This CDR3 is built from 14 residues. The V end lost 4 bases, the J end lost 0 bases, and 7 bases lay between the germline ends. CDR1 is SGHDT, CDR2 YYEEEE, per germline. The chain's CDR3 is CASSHTSTNEKLFF. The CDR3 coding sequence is TGTGCCAGCAGCCACACCTCAACTAATGAAAAACTGTTTTTT.

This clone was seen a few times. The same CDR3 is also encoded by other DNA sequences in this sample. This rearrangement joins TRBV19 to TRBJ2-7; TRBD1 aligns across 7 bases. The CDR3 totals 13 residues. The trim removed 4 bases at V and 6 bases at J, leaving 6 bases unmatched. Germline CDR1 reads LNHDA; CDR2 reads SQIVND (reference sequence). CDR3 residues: CASSTRDSGEQYF. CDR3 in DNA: TGTGCCAGTAGTACCAGGGACAGCGGCGAGCAGTACTTC. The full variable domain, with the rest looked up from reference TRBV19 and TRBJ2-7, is DGGITQSPKYLFRKEGQNVTLSCEQNLNHDAMYWYRQDPGQGLRLIYYSQIVNDFQKGDIAEGYSVSREKKESFPLTVTSAQKNPTAFYLCASSTRDSGEQYFGPGTRLTVT.

In DNA form, the CDR3 reads TGCGCATCCGCAAGGGTCATCTTACCGCGGAGGGCGGATCAGCCCCAGCATTTT. It is translated as CASARVILPRRADQPQHF. The chain combines TRBV5-1 with TRBJ1-5; no definite D call. The germline gives CDR1 SGHRS, CDR2 YFSETQ. CDR3 length: 18 amino acids.

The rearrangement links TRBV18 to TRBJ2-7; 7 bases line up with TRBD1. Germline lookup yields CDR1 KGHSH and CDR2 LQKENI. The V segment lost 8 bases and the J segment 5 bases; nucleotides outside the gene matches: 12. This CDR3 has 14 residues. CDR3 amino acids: CASVLGTAINEQYF. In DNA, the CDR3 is TGTGCCAGCGTTCTTGGGACAGCCATTAACGAGCAGTACTTC.

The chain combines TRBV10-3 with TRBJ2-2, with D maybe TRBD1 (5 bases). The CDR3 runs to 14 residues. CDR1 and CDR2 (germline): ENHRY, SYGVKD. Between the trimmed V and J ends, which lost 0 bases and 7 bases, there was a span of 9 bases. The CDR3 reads CAISESTANGELFF. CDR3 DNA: TGTGCCATCAGTGAGTCGACAGCGAACGGGGAGCTGTTTTTT.